What follows are 27 T cell receptor beta chains derived from one specimen sequenced in a study of human T cells and chemical hapten exposure. Time point given: patch test 2, 6 weeks after DPC sensitization. Noted treatment: therapeutic diphenylcyclopropenone sensitization with weekly scalp DPC. MiXCR, applied by TCRdb to the RACE reads, yields one record per CDR3 protein. The top ten clones hold 2.5% to 4% of a sample with more than 90,000 distinct CDR3 sequences, about an eighth of them seen once. The sequencing used whole blood, collected in connection with sensitization to the hapten diphenylcyclopropenone (DPC). These receptor sequences come from a woman between 35 and 50 years old with alopecia areata. Some clones in this sample may be carry-over from other donors' samples.

The rearrangement links TRBV29-1 to TRBJ1-4; the D is unclear. The V end lost 4 bases, the J end lost 5 bases, and 8 bases lay between the germline ends. The CDR3 is 12 amino acids. The germline gives CDR1 SQVTM, CDR2 ANQGSEA. Here the CDR3 reads CSVVTGNEKLFF. Written as DNA, the CDR3 is TGCAGCGTTGTGACGGGAAATGAAAAACTGTTTTTT.

The sample holds a few counts of this clonotype. This chain links TRBV10-2 with TRBJ2-3, with no clear D. The V end lost 8 bases, the J end lost 7 bases, and 10 bases lay between the germline ends. The germline CDR1 and CDR2 sequences are WSHSY and SAAADI. This CDR3 contains 11 residues. CDR3: CASSPQNTQYF. Here the CDR3 DNA reads TGCGCCAGCTCCCCCCAAAATACGCAGTATTTT.

Written as DNA, the CDR3 is TGTGCCAGCGGACCCCAGCGGGGGGGCACAGATACGCAGTATTTT. It specifies CASGPQRGGTDTQYF. The rearrangement links TRBV6-6 to TRBJ2-3; 9 bases line up with TRBD2. V lost 8 bases and J lost 1; bases outside the gene matches: 7. The CDR3 contains 15 residues. Germline V gene data show CDR1 as MNHNY and CDR2 as SVGAGI (reference sequence).

The chain carries TRBV4-2 and TRBJ1-1; 7 bases map to TRBD1. Germline-derived CDR1 and CDR2 are LGHNA and YNFKEQ. The CDR3 contains 16 residues. With 3 bases clipped from V and 4 bases from J, the junction kept 11 bases outside the gene matches. CDR3 in amino acids: CASSHAANTGATEAFF. The CDR3 DNA is TGTGCCAGCAGCCATGCGGCTAACACAGGGGCCACTGAAGCTTTCTTT.

In regard to this clonotype: A read error may explain this, as a much larger clone is one base away. The chain uses TRBV18 and TRBJ1-1; D is ambiguous. V was pared by 5 bases and J by 0 bases, with 13 bases between. CDR1 KGHSH and CDR2 LQKENI come from the germline V gene. This CDR3 contains 15 residues. The chain's CDR3 is CASSCSSSMNTEAFF. The CDR3 DNA is TGTGCCAGCTCATGTAGCAGTAGCATGAACACTGAAGCTTTCTTT.

The chain has TRBV4-2 and TRBJ1-6; tentative D call: TRBD1 (6 bases). Germline V gene lookup returns CDR1 LGHNA and CDR2 YNFKEQ. This CDR3 has 15 amino acids. The V end lost 0 bases, the J end lost 7 bases, and 10 bases lay between the germline ends. DNA of the CDR3: TGTGCCAGCAGCCAAGATGGCAGGGGAAATTCACCCCTCCACTTT. Translating gives CASSQDGRGNSPLHF.

This clonotype was observed once. A much larger clone lies a single base off, so this may be a read error. This chain's CDR3 is CASSFDDGNTIYF. For the CDR3, the DNA is TGTGCCAGCAGTTTCGACGACGGAAACACCATATATTTT. This chain links TRBV12-3 or TRBV12-4 with TRBJ1-3; D unclear. Trimming stripped 3 bases from V and 4 bases from J, with 7 bases between. This CDR3 has 13 residues.

This clonotype was recorded a few times. This chain connects TRBV10-3 to TRBJ1-5, with D maybe TRBD1 (5 bases). CDR3 size: 15 residues. The V gene lost 7 bases and the J gene lost 2 bases, with 15 bases spanning the gap. The germline CDR1 and CDR2 sequences are ENHRY and SYGVKD. In DNA form, the CDR3 reads TGTGCCATCAAGGCGGGAGGGACCGGCAATCAGCCCCAGCATTTT. Its protein product is CAIKAGGTGNQPQHF.

This clonotype was seen more than once but under ten times. J is TRBJ2-1 and V is TRBV14, with 7 bases lining up with TRBD1. J lost 6 bases, V lost 0 bases, and 17 bases had no gene match. The CDR3 contains 19 residues. Looked up from germline, CDR1 is SGHDN and CDR2 is FVKESK. This chain's CDR3 is CASSQDKLSRGWYGNEQFF. The CDR3 DNA is TGTGCCAGCAGCCAAGATAAGCTATCCAGGGGGTGGTACGGCAATGAGCAGTTCTTC.

The chain recombines TRBV29-1 with TRBJ1-1, with no clear D. The CDR3 is 17 residues long. Trimming stripped 1 base from V and 3 bases from J, with 21 bases between. Germline CDR1 reads SQVTM; CDR2 reads ANQGSEA. CDR3: CSVEGQRPSADDTEAFF. CDR3 DNA: TGCAGCGTTGAAGGGCAGCGACCTTCTGCTGACGACACTGAAGCTTTCTTT.

This sequence joins TRBV6-2 or TRBV6-3 and TRBJ1-5; D not certain. The germline V and J ends were trimmed by 6 bases and 5 bases, with 14 bases remaining between them. Germline CDR1 reads MNHEY; CDR2 reads SVGEGT. The length of the CDR3 is 14 residues. The CDR3 region is CASRTSGVDQPQHF. The DNA of the CDR3 is TGTGCCAGCAGAACCTCGGGAGTAGATCAGCCCCAGCATTTT.

The sample holds many counts of this clonotype. This rearrangement joins TRBV4-2 to TRBJ1-6, with 8 bases lining up with TRBD1. The CDR3 contains 14 residues. The V segment lost 3 bases and the J segment 6 bases; nucleotides outside the gene matches: 1. Germline CDR1 LGHNA, CDR2 YNFKEQ. The CDR3 region is CASSQDRVNSPLHF. CDR3 nucleotide sequence: TGTGCCAGCAGCCAGGACAGGGTTAATTCACCCCTCCACTTT.

In its sample, this clonotype was seen a few times. The chain recombines TRBV18 with TRBJ1-6; D uncertain. The length of the CDR3 is 14 residues. Trimming took 5 bases from V and 8 from J, leaving 13 bases between them. Germline CDR1 is KGHSH and CDR2 is LQKENI. This CDR3 reads CASSGPQADSPLHF. DNA of the CDR3: TGTGCCAGCTCAGGACCCCAGGCGGATTCACCCCTCCACTTT.

The rearrangement uses TRBV29-1 and TRBJ1-2, with 7 bases aligning to TRBD1. The junction had 9 bases not matched to a gene; V was cut back by 7 bases and J by 4 bases. The germline V gene encodes CDR1 SQVTM and CDR2 ANQGSEA. The CDR3 consists of 13 residues. In DNA form, the CDR3 reads TGCAGCGCCGACAGGGAAGGGGCCTATGGCTACACCTTC. Amino acids: CSADREGAYGYTF.

This clonotype was observed a handful of times. This chain uses TRBV6-5 with TRBJ2-7; D perhaps matches TRBD1 (6 bases). The V and J ends lost 8 bases and 4 bases respectively, with 15 bases between them. The CDR3 is 13 residues long. CDR1 MNHEY and CDR2 SVGAGI come from the germline V gene. CDR3 bases: TGTGCCAGCGTGGGACAAGGGGTTTACGAGCAGTACTTC. It codes for CASVGQGVYEQYF.

This clonotype was found many times. The chain has TRBV28 and TRBJ2-1; 9 bases are a match to TRBD2. CDR3 size: 14 residues. Germline CDR1 is MDHEN and CDR2 is SYDVKM. The V segment lost 8 bases and the J segment 8 bases; nucleotides outside the gene matches: 10. The CDR3 DNA reads TGTGCCAGCGTCCAACCGGGCGGGAGGGATGAGCAGTTCTTC. Amino acid sequence: CASVQPGGRDEQFF.

In the case of this clonotype: A much bigger clone sits one base away, suggesting this may be a read error. This chain joins TRBV28 and TRBJ1-2, with 7 bases fitting TRBD1. The CDR3 contains 12 residues. Unmatched junction bases numbered 2, after V lost 8 bases and J lost 2 bases. Germline assignment: CDR1 MDHEN and CDR2 SYDVKM. CDR3 sequence (DNA): TGTGCCAGCCTGGGACAGAACTATGGCTACACCTTC. Encoded protein: CASLGQNYGYTF.

This clonotype has ten or more counts. The V gene is TRBV7-9, the J gene TRBJ2-1; 10 bases are shared with TRBD2. The trim removed 0 bases at V and 9 bases at J, leaving 5 bases unmatched. Germline loops: CDR1 SEHNR, CDR2 FQNEAQ (reference sequence). This CDR3 has 15 amino acids. CDR3 residues: CASSLAQTSGLEQFF. The CDR3 DNA sequence: TGTGCCAGCAGCTTAGCACAGACTAGCGGGCTTGAGCAGTTCTTC.

This clonotype was counted at least ten times. The genes are TRBV12-3 or TRBV12-4 and TRBJ1-5, with D possibly matching TRBD1 (6 bases). V dropped 3 bases and J dropped 5 bases, with 11 bases sitting between them. CDR3 length: 14 amino acids. In DNA form, the CDR3 reads TGTGCCAGCAGTTTGCAGGGGCCGCATCAGCCCCAGCATTTT. Amino acids: CASSLQGPHQPQHF.

A few counts support this clonotype. This chain connects TRBV7-2 to TRBJ1-5, with 9 nucleotides matching TRBD1. Losses at the gene ends were 6 bases for V and 7 bases for J; bases not matched to a gene: 7. CDR3 length: 14 amino acids. The germline V gene has CDR1 SGHTA and CDR2 FQGNSA. In nucleotides, the CDR3 is TGTGCCAGCAGTTCAACAGGGGGCCAGCAGCCCCAGCATTTT. Translated, it gives CASSSTGGQQPQHF.

This clonotype was found many times. This sequence joins TRBV10-2 and TRBJ2-5; tentative D call: TRBD1 (7 bases). This CDR3 contains 11 residues. From germline, CDR1 is WSHSY and CDR2 SAAADI. V was clipped by 11 bases and J by 3 bases, with 10 bases between them. CDR3 DNA: TGCGCCGGGGGGACAGAAGAGACCCAGTACTTC. Its translation: CAGGTEETQYF.

V gene TRBV9 combines with J gene TRBJ2-6, with D uncertain. Trimming pared 3 bases from V and 0 bases from J, leaving 16 bases between. CDR3 length: 18 residues. Germline CDR1 and CDR2: SGDLS and YYNGEE. The CDR3 nucleotides read TGTGCCAGCAGCGGGGCCAAGACACCTACCTCTGGGGCCAACGTCCTGACTTTC. Amino acids: CASSGAKTPTSGANVLTF.

At least ten counts were recorded for this clonotype. This chain links TRBV3-1 with TRBJ2-4, with a tentative D call TRBD1 (6 bases). Germline V gene lookup returns CDR1 LGHDT and CDR2 YNNKEL (reference sequence). The CDR3 consists of 17 residues. Between the trimmed V and J ends, which lost 0 bases and 2 bases, there was a span of 14 bases. CDR3 protein: CASSQDLGGTSKNIQYF. For the CDR3, the DNA is TGTGCCAGCAGCCAAGATCTTGGGGGCACGTCCAAAAACATTCAGTACTTC.

DNA for the CDR3: TGTGCCAGCTCACCCGTGGACAGGTCCTACGAGCAGTACTTC. As protein: CASSPVDRSYEQYF. This chain connects TRBV18 to TRBJ2-7; 7 bases fit TRBD1. The CDR3 is 14 amino acids. Germline V lookup: CDR1 KGHSH, CDR2 LQKENI. The V gene end was trimmed by 3 bases and the J gene end by 1 base; junction bases not matched to a gene: 3.

The J gene is TRBJ2-3, the V gene TRBV6-1; possibly TRBD1 for D (5 bases). CDR3 size: 14 residues. The ends were cut back, 4 bases at V and 6 bases at J, with 14 bases in the middle. Per germline, CDR1 MNHNS and CDR2 SASEGT. The CDR3 DNA is TGTGCCAGCAGTGCCAAGATAAGGGGTGATACGCAGTATTTT. Its protein product is CASSAKIRGDTQYF.

This clonotype was recorded at least ten times. This chain connects TRBV27 to TRBJ1-1, with D maybe TRBD1 (6 bases). Trimming stripped 2 bases from V and 7 bases from J, with 11 bases between. Germline CDR1 is MNHEY and CDR2 is SMNVEV (reference sequence). The CDR3 runs to 13 residues. CDR3 sequence reads: CASSLQGRGEAFF. DNA of the CDR3: TGTGCCAGCAGTTTACAGGGGCGTGGTGAAGCTTTCTTT.

Only a few counts were recorded for this clonotype. The gene calls are TRBV27 and TRBJ2-5, with TRBD2 matching over 12 bases. The junction had 3 bases not matched to a gene; V was cut back by 4 bases and J by 6 bases. CDR3 length: 14 amino acids. The germline V gene encodes CDR1 MNHEY and CDR2 SMNVEV (reference sequence). CDR3 coding DNA: TGTGCCAGCAGTTCGACTAGCGGGAGACAGACCCAGTACTTC. Its protein is CASSSTSGRQTQYF.